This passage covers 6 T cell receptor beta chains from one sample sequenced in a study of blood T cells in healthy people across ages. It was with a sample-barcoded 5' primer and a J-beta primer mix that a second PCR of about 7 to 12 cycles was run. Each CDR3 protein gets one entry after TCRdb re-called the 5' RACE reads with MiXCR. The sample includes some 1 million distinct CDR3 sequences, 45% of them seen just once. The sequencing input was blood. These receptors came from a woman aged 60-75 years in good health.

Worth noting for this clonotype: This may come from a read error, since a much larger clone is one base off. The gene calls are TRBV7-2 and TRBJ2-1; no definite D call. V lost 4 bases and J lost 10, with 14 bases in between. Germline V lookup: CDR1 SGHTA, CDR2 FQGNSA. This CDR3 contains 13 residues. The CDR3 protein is CASSWVGSYEQFF. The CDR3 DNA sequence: TGTGCCAGCAGCTGGGTGGGCTCCTACGAGCAGTTCTTC. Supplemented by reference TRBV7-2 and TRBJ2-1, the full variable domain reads GAGVSQSPSNKVTEKGKDVELRCDPISGHTALYWYRQSLGQGLEFLIYFQGNSAPDKSGLPSDRFSAERTGGSVSTLTIQRTQQEDSAVYLCASSWVGSYEQFFGPGTRLTVL.

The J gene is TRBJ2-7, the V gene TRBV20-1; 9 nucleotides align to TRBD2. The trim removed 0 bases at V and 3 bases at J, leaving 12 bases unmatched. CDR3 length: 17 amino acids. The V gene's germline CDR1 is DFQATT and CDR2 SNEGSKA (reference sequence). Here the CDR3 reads CSAREGQREATGYEQYF. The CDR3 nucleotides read TGCAGTGCTAGAGAGGGCCAGCGGGAGGCCACCGGCTACGAGCAGTACTTC.

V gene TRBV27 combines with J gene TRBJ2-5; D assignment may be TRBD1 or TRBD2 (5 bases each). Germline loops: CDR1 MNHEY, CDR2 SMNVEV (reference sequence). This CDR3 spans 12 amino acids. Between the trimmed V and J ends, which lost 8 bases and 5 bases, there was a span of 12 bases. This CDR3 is CASPGTRETQYF. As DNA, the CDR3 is TGTGCCAGCCCCGGGACCAGGGAGACCCAGTACTTC.

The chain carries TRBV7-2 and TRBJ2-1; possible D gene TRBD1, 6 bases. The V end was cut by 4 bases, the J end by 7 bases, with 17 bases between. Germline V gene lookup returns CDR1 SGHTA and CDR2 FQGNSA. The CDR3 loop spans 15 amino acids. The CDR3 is CASSSTGLRVNEQFF. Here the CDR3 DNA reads TGTGCCAGCAGCTCGACAGGTCTACGGGTAAATGAGCAGTTCTTC.

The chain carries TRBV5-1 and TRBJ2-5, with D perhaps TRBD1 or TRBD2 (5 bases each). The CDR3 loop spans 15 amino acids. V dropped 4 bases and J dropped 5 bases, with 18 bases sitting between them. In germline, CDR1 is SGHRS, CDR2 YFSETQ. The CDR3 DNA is TGCGCCAGCAGCCCGCAGGGAGTGAGGTCGGAGACCCAGTACTTC. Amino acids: CASSPQGVRSETQYF.

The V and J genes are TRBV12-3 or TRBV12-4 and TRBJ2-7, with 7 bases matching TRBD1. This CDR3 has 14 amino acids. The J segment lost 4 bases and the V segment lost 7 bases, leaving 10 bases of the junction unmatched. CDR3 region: CASKVGGGFYEQYF. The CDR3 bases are TGTGCCAGCAAGGTAGGGGGCGGCTTTTACGAGCAGTACTTC.